Listed here are 19 T cell receptor beta chains from one sample, sequenced in a study of T cells expressing NK-cell markers. TCRdb reanalyzed the 5' RACE reads and collapses them to one entry per CDR3 protein, without DNA. Its clone listing holds some 16,000 distinct CDR3 sequences. Sequenced: blood T cells: a sorted CD56 or NKG2C T cell subset, CD4+ or CD8+ T cells, or bulk PBMC T cells (not recorded which). The receptors were gathered from a man aged 18 to 69 in good health.

This rearrangement joins TRBV6-1 to TRBJ2-3; the D gene TCRdb calls, TRBD1, cannot be checked with no DNA. CDR3 length: 15 amino acids. Germline CDR1 is MNHNS and CDR2 is SASEGT. The chain's CDR3 is CASSLDRVKGDTQYF.

The chain employs TRBV20-1 and TRBJ1-5; TCRdb names TRBD1, which stays unverified in the absence of DNA. The CDR3 runs to 13 residues. Germline V gene sequence: CDR1 DFQATT, CDR2 SNEGSKA (reference sequence). The chain's CDR3 is CSARKTGEGLQHF.

This chain joins TRBV9 and TRBJ2-5; TCRdb reports TRBD1, a call that lacks DNA to check it against. Germline V gene sequence: CDR1 SGDLS, CDR2 YYNGEE. This CDR3 comprises 13 residues. The CDR3 loop reads CASSVRDGETQYF.

The genes are TRBV4-2 and TRBJ1-2; checking the TCRdb D call of TRBD1 is not possible without DNA. This CDR3 region has 15 residues. Germline CDR1 and CDR2: LGHNA and YNFKEQ. CDR3: CASSQEGKGAHGYTF.

The chain recombines TRBV24-1 with TRBJ2-1; TCRdb selects TRBD1, and the lack of DNA leaves this call unchecked. CDR3 size: 17 residues. Germline lookup yields CDR1 KGHDR and CDR2 SFDVKD. CDR3: CATSDLPPPGGYGEQFF.

V is TRBV7-2 and J is TRBJ2-3; TCRdb proposes TRBD1, but this gene call is untestable without DNA. The length of the CDR3 is 15 residues. The germline V gene encodes CDR1 SGHTA and CDR2 FQGNSA. CDR3 in amino acids: CASSQDRTSTDTQYF. The complete variable domain, with remaining parts taken from reference TRBV7-2 and TRBJ2-3, reads GAGVSQSPSNKVTEKGKDVELRCDPISGHTALYWYRQSLGQGLEFLIYFQGNSAPDKSGLPSDRFSAERTGGSVSTLTIQRTQQEDSAVYLCASSQDRTSTDTQYFGPGTRLTVL.

The chain couples TRBV11-2 to TRBJ1-3. The V gene's germline CDR1 is SGHAT and CDR2 FQNNGV. The CDR3 covers 13 residues. CDR3 loop: CASSPENGNTIYF.

The gene calls are TRBV7-8 and TRBJ1-4. Germline V gives CDR1 SGHVS, CDR2 FQNEAQ. This CDR3 spans 12 amino acids. The CDR3 spells CASSPGREKLFF.

The chain uses TRBV7-6 and TRBJ2-1; TCRdb picks TRBD1, but there is no DNA to check that call. CDR3 length equals 17 residues. Germline V gene data show CDR1 as SGHVS and CDR2 as FNYEAQ. CDR3 in amino acids: CASSLAVAGASYNEQFF. Based on the CDR3 plus reference TRBV7-6 and TRBJ2-1, the full variable domain is GAGVSQSPRYKVTKRGQDVALRCDPISGHVSLYWYRQALGQGPEFLTYFNYEAQQDKSGLPNDRFSAERPEGSISTLTIQRTEQRDSAMYRCASSLAVAGASYNEQFFGPGTRLTVL.

This rearrangement joins TRBV20-1 to TRBJ2-7; TCRdb indicates TRBD1, and absent DNA this call remains unverified. The germline CDR1 and CDR2 sequences are DFQATT and SNEGSKA (reference sequence). The CDR3 totals 14 residues. The CDR3 sequence is CSATPQGRTYEQYF.

V gene TRBV20-1 combines with J gene TRBJ1-5. The length of the CDR3 is 14 residues. Germline V gene lookup returns CDR1 DFQATT and CDR2 SNEGSKA (reference sequence). CDR3 protein: CSASGGQINQPQHF.

V usage is TRBV7-3 and J usage is TRBJ2-1; the TCRdb call, TRBD2, lacks DNA for checking. CDR1 SGHTA and CDR2 FQGTGA come from the germline V gene. The CDR3 consists of 16 residues. This CDR3 is CASSLTGTSGSNEQFF.

This CDR3 reads CASSQDMGGEQYF. The chain has TRBV3-1 and TRBJ2-7. The CDR3 length is 13 residues. Germline loops: CDR1 LGHDT, CDR2 YNNKEL (reference sequence).

The V gene is TRBV5-1, the J gene TRBJ2-4; TCRdb's D gene call, TRBD1, goes unchecked for lack of DNA. The CDR3 consists of 16 residues. CDR1 SGHRS and CDR2 YFSETQ come from the germline V gene. The chain's CDR3 is CASSGDSPQAKNIQYF.

The V gene is TRBV7-8, the J gene TRBJ2-7; no DNA is available, so the TRBD2 call from TCRdb remains unchecked. The CDR3 is 18 residues long. CDR1 is SGHVS and CDR2 is FQNEAQ in the germline V gene. CDR3 in amino acids: CASSWEGLAGGNSYEQYF.

The V call is TRBV12-3 or TRBV12-4, the J call TRBJ2-7. This CDR3 is 16 amino acids long. CDR3 sequence reads: CASSLGVRRFSYEQYF.

This chain joins TRBV2 and TRBJ2-7; the TCRdb call, TRBD2, lacks DNA for checking. Germline CDR1 reads SNHLY; CDR2 reads FYNNEI. The CDR3 runs to 13 residues. The CDR3 spells CASSRDYTYEQYF.

The chain uses TRBV20-1 and TRBJ1-5; there is no DNA to check the TCRdb D call of TRBD1. This CDR3 region has 15 residues. CDR1 and CDR2 (germline): DFQATT, SNEGSKA (reference sequence). The CDR3 loop reads CSATRQGQNYQPQHF.

The chain links TRBV12-3 or TRBV12-4 to TRBJ2-1; as DNA is missing, the TRBD1 call by TCRdb cannot be tested. The CDR3 is made up of 15 amino acids. This CDR3 reads CASSLVPGGAGEQFF.